The entry below describes one T cell receptor beta chain. The germline CDR1 and CDR2 sequences are SNHLY and FYNNEI. After removal of 4 bases from V and 2 bases from J, the junction contained 6 bases not matched to a gene. The CDR3 spans 15 residues. The sample belongs to a study of shared clonotypes between healthy human individuals. Naive CD8 populations comprised CD45RO-negative cells positively selected for CCR7, excluding terminally differentiated effector memory CD45RA+ cells. Every contributor of samples was a Caucasian grown-up residing in Nashville, Tennessee. The repertoire was sequenced with immunoSEQ multiplex PCR; TCRdb's copy has only in-frame clones and lacks some. The sample yields millions of clones, approximately 94% seen once.

The TCR comes from a man aged 18 to 29 in good health. Some clones in this sample may be carry-over from other donors' samples. The chain links TRBV2 to TRBJ2-5; TRBD1 matches 8 bases. The sample was naive CD8+ T cells from PBMCs. The CDR3 sequence: CASSGWDRLQETQYF. The CDR3 DNA sequence: TGTGCCAGCAGTGGTTGGGACAGGCTTCAAGAGACCCAGTACTTC.